This entry lists 5 T cell receptor beta chains sequenced from one sample in a study of cytomegalovirus exposure and HLA in healthy donors. PCR was performed using 60 Vbeta and 13 Jbeta primers. TCRdb's table, derived via immunoSEQ multiplex PCR, lists solely in-frame clones and lacks some. Among around 57,000 clones listed, around 90% were seen once. Specimen: PBMCs. The receptors derive from a young man in good health and CMV-seropositive.

The CDR3 spells CAWSVGRGYEQYF. As DNA, the CDR3 is TGTGCCTGGAGTGTAGGGCGGGGCTACGAGCAGTACTTC. V and J are TRBV30 and TRBJ2-7; D is possibly TRBD2 (6 bases). The V and J ends lost 0 bases and 3 bases respectively, with 9 bases between them. Germline values: CDR1 GTSNPN, CDR2 SVGIG (reference sequence). CDR3 length equals 13 residues.

V usage is TRBV28 and J usage is TRBJ1-4; 9 nucleotides align to TRBD1. The V gene end was trimmed by 4 bases and the J gene end by 10 bases; junction bases not matched to a gene: 13. This CDR3 is built from 16 residues. Germline V lookup: CDR1 MDHEN, CDR2 SYDVKM. The CDR3 DNA reads as TGTGCCAGCAGTTCCGATATCGGGACAGGGTTGCGAAAACTGTTTTTT. Translating gives CASSSDIGTGLRKLFF.

The table lists this clone with a count of one. The chain joins TRBV4-1 to TRBJ1-2, with 9 bases that match TRBD1. CDR1 is MGHRA and CDR2 is YSYEKL in the germline V gene. CDR3 length: 17 amino acids. Trimming took 3 bases from V and 6 from J; bases not matched to a gene: 14. The CDR3 sequence is CASSQGTGRSITDGYTF. CDR3 nucleotide sequence: TGCGCCAGCAGCCAGGGGACAGGGCGTTCGATAACTGATGGCTACACCTTC.

About this clone itself: At one of its ends the junction is not consistent with the germline gene, which may arise from a read error. V and J are TRBV7-7 and TRBJ2-7, with D maybe TRBD2 (5 bases). CDR1 SSHAT and CDR2 FNYEAQ come from the germline V gene (reference sequence). The CDR3 extends over 13 amino acids. CDR3 bases: TGTGCTAGCAGTTACGGACTCCGCGACGAGCAGTACTTC. Protein sequence: CASSYGLRDEQYF.

The rearrangement joins TRBV2 to TRBJ2-2; 7 bases line up with TRBD2. CDR1 is SNHLY, CDR2 FYNNEI, per germline. The CDR3 contains 12 residues. V lost 7 bases, J lost 7 bases, and 3 bases stayed unmatched. The CDR3 loop is CASTSGFGELFF. In nucleotides, the CDR3 is TGTGCCAGCACTAGCGGATTCGGGGAGCTGTTTTTT.